These 27 T cell receptor beta chains were sequenced from one sample in a study of blood T cell repertoires in COVID-19. Libraries were prepared by immunoSEQ multiplex PCR; TCRdb keeps only in-frame clonotypes and omits some of them. The profile shows 120,000 to 150,000 clones, about 80% of them singletons. Specimen: peripheral blood. Receptor source: a human donor in a cohort sampled during active COVID-19.

This clone was observed a few times. The V gene is TRBV18, the J gene TRBJ1-5, with D unclear. V shed 6 bases and J shed 0 bases, with 6 bases lying between them. Germline V gene data show CDR1 as KGHSH and CDR2 as LQKENI. This CDR3 has 13 amino acids. This CDR3 reads CASSSSSNQPQHF. The CDR3 DNA sequence: TGTGCCAGCTCTTCCAGTAGCAATCAGCCCCAGCATTTT.

This rearrangement joins TRBV5-1 to TRBJ1-5; D unresolved. V lost 4 bases and J lost 3, with 14 bases in between. The CDR3 sequence is 15 residues long. Germline values: CDR1 SGHRS, CDR2 YFSETQ. CDR3 sequence (DNA): TGCGCCAGCAGCCCCGGACGGACTGCCAATCAGCCCCAGCATTTT. Protein product: CASSPGRTANQPQHF.

The sample holds a few counts of this clone. Sequence at one end of the junction differs from germline and may be a read error. The rearrangement links TRBV4-1 to TRBJ1-1; TRBD1 is a possible D gene (5 bases). Germline CDR1 is MGHRA and CDR2 is YSYEKL. The CDR3 contains 15 residues. The DNA for the CDR3 is TGCGCCAGCAGCCAAGATCGGGGGAGGAACTCTGAAGCTTTCTTT. Protein: CASSQDRGRNSEAFF.

Ten or more counts support this clone. The same CDR3 is also encoded by other DNA sequences in this sample. The gene calls are TRBV4-2 and TRBJ2-5; D might be TRBD2 (5 bases). The V gene lost 6 bases and the J gene lost 5 bases, with 16 bases spanning the gap. Germline CDR1 LGHNA, CDR2 YNFKEQ. The CDR3 length is 14 residues. CDR3 in DNA: TGTGCCAGCAGTCAAACTCATACTAGGGAGACCCAGTACTTC. This sequence encodes CASSQTHTRETQYF.

The chain combines TRBV19 with TRBJ1-2, with D unclear. The germline V gene has CDR1 LNHDA and CDR2 SQIVND (reference sequence). Trimming stripped 5 bases from V and 4 bases from J, with 11 bases between. The CDR3 covers 13 residues. CDR3 sequence reads: CASSVEEIYGYTF. CDR3 coding DNA: TGTGCCAGTAGTGTGGAGGAGATCTATGGCTACACCTTC. Based on the CDR3 plus reference TRBV19 and TRBJ1-2, the full variable domain is DGGITQSPKYLFRKEGQNVTLSCEQNLNHDAMYWYRQDPGQGLRLIYYSQIVNDFQKGDIAEGYSVSREKKESFPLTVTSAQKNPTAFYLCASSVEEIYGYTFGSGTRLTVV.

The chain carries TRBV7-2 and TRBJ1-2, with 9 positions matching TRBD1. This CDR3 contains 16 residues. Germline V gives CDR1 SGHTA, CDR2 FQGNSA. V lost 4 bases, J lost 3 bases, and 9 bases stayed unmatched. The CDR3 bases are TGTGCCAGCAGCTCCGTCAACCGGGACAGGGACTATGGCTACACCTTC. This gives the protein CASSSVNRDRDYGYTF.

This clone was seen more than once but under ten times. The chain has TRBV3-1 (or the pseudogene TRBV3-2) and TRBJ1-6, with D hard to call. Germline V gene lookup returns CDR1 LGHDT and CDR2 YNNKEL (reference sequence). The CDR3 runs to 14 residues. Trimming took off 0 bases at V and 9 bases at J, with 9 bases between the two ends. This CDR3 reads CASSQEGDRSPLHF. In DNA form, the CDR3 reads TGTGCCAGCAGCCAAGAAGGAGACCGTTCACCCCTCCACTTT.

The sample holds one count of this clone. This rearrangement joins TRBV2 to TRBJ1-1, with a weak D call TRBD1 (5 bases). The CDR3 is 11 amino acids. The V end lost 8 bases, the J end lost 7 bases, and 11 bases lay between the germline ends. CDR1 and CDR2 from the germline V gene are SNHLY and FYNNEI. As DNA, the CDR3 is TGTGCCAGCTCAGGGTACGATGAAGCTTTCTTT. Its translation is CASSGYDEAFF.

V usage is TRBV11-3 and J usage is TRBJ2-1; maybe TRBD2 (6 bases). Germline CDR1 is SGHNT and CDR2 is YENEEA. V was clipped by 5 bases and J by 1 base, with 15 bases between them. CDR3 length: 16 residues. CDR3 DNA: TGTGCCAGCAGCCCTTCTTGGGGGGAATCCTACAATGAGCAGTTCTTC. It encodes CASSPSWGESYNEQFF.

The chain combines TRBV27 with TRBJ1-6, with D maybe TRBD1 (5 bases). The V end lost 4 bases, the J end lost 4 bases, and 14 bases lay between the germline ends. The CDR3 contains 16 residues. Germline CDR1 is MNHEY and CDR2 is SMNVEV (reference sequence). CDR3 DNA sequence: TGTGCCAGCAGTTCCGGGACTATCCCTTATAATTCACCCCTCCACTTT. Its translation is CASSSGTIPYNSPLHF.

This chain uses TRBV5-1 with TRBJ2-7; 7 nucleotides agree with TRBD1. The CDR3 length is 12 residues. CDR1 is SGHRS, CDR2 YFSETQ, per germline. V shed 4 bases, J shed 6 bases, and the junction held 4 bases outside the gene matches. In nucleotides, the CDR3 is TGCGCCAGCAGCCCGACAGGGACCGAGCAGTACTTC. Protein: CASSPTGTEQYF.

This clone was recorded only once. The genes are TRBV3-1 (or the pseudogene TRBV3-2) and TRBJ2-7; 7 nucleotides match TRBD1. Looked up from germline, CDR1 is LGHDT and CDR2 is YNNKEL (reference sequence). CDR3 length: 16 residues. Losses at the gene ends were 4 bases for V and 2 bases for J; bases not matched to a gene: 11. The CDR3 bases are TGTGCCAGCAGCCTCACACTCCGACAGGGAACCTACGAGCAGTACTTC. It is translated as CASSLTLRQGTYEQYF.

The chain employs TRBV5-4 and TRBJ1-2; TRBD1 aligns across 9 bases. The CDR3 has 13 amino acids. The junction had 5 bases not matched to a gene; V was cut back by 7 bases and J by 4 bases. Germline assignment: CDR1 SGHNT and CDR2 YYREEE (reference sequence). The CDR3 spells CASRDRETYGYTF. The DNA of the CDR3 is TGTGCCAGCCGGGACAGGGAAACCTATGGCTACACCTTC.

V and J are TRBV11-3 and TRBJ2-1; D is perhaps TRBD1 (5 bases). This CDR3 region has 14 residues. Germline CDR1 reads SGHNT; CDR2 reads YENEEA. Trimming stripped 7 bases from V and 4 bases from J, with 14 bases between. CDR3 bases: TGTGCCAGCACCCCTGGGGCAGCATACAATGAGCAGTTCTTC. Translated: CASTPGAAYNEQFF.

The chain couples TRBV15 to TRBJ1-5, with 12 positions matching TRBD1. Germline trimming cut 4 bases from V and 5 bases from J; bases unmatched to any gene: 6. CDR3 length: 16 residues. Germline lookup yields CDR1 LNHNV and CDR2 YYDKDF (reference sequence). In DNA form, the CDR3 reads TGTGCCACCAGCAATGGGGACAGGGGGCTTTATCAGCCCCAGCATTTT. It encodes CATSNGDRGLYQPQHF.

The chain combines TRBV27 with TRBJ2-3, with 11 positions matching TRBD2. The junction had 14 bases not matched to a gene; V was cut back by 10 bases and J by 2 bases. The CDR3 is 17 amino acids. In germline, CDR1 is MNHEY, CDR2 SMNVEV (reference sequence). CDR3 DNA: TGTGCCACCCCCCCCCTCGGACTAGCGGGCTACACAGATACGCAGTATTTT. Its protein is CATPPLGLAGYTDTQYF.

This clone showed up just a few times. The J gene is TRBJ1-5, the V gene TRBV2; 8 nucleotides align to TRBD1. CDR3 size: 15 residues. The V gene end was trimmed by 5 bases and the J gene end by 0 bases; junction bases not matched to a gene: 3. Per germline, CDR1 SNHLY and CDR2 FYNNEI. In DNA, the CDR3 is TGTGCCAGCAGTCGGGACAGGTCTAGCAATCAGCCCCAGCATTTT. Translating gives CASSRDRSSNQPQHF.

The chain couples TRBV7-9 to TRBJ1-4; TRBD1 matches 8 bases. J was trimmed by 7 bases and V by 3 bases; bases with no gene match: 10. Germline values: CDR1 SEHNR, CDR2 FQNEAQ (reference sequence). The CDR3 length is 16 residues. Here the CDR3 DNA reads TGTGCCAGCAGCTTGATCAGGGGGCGCGGGGCTGAAAAACTGTTTTTT. Translation: CASSLIRGRGAEKLFF.

J is TRBJ2-3 and V is TRBV2; D may be TRBD1 (6 bases). The CDR3 is made up of 13 amino acids. Trimming pared 3 bases from V and 8 bases from J, leaving 12 bases between. In germline, CDR1 is SNHLY, CDR2 FYNNEI. The CDR3 coding sequence is TGTGCCAGCAGTGACAGGGGTGAGGGTACGCAGTATTTT. It encodes CASSDRGEGTQYF.

CDR3 protein: CAWRGGPNSNQPQHF. CDR3 DNA: TGTGCCTGGAGAGGCGGTCCCAATAGCAATCAGCCCCAGCATTTT. The chain is built from TRBV30 and TRBJ1-5, with D unclear. V was shortened by 3 bases and J by 0 bases, with 12 bases between the two germline ends. The CDR3 contains 15 residues. Germline V gene sequence: CDR1 GTSNPN, CDR2 SVGIG (reference sequence).

CDR3 coding DNA: TGTGCCAGCAGTGCTGAAGGGACAGACTTTGAAAAACTGTTTTTT. It yields the protein CASSAEGTDFEKLFF. The chain combines TRBV2 with TRBJ1-4, with 7 bases aligning to TRBD1. The trim removed 4 bases at V and 7 bases at J, leaving 9 bases unmatched. From germline, CDR1 is SNHLY and CDR2 FYNNEI. The CDR3 length is 15 residues.

This clone came up once. The CDR3 is CASSPGWGLEAGELFF. The DNA for the CDR3 is TGTGCCAGTAGTCCAGGTTGGGGACTAGAAGCCGGGGAGCTGTTTTTT. The chain links TRBV19 to TRBJ2-2, with 8 bases fitting TRBD2. The CDR3 totals 16 residues. Trimming cost V 5 bases and J 6 bases; bases outside gene matches: 11. Germline V gene data show CDR1 as LNHDA and CDR2 as SQIVND (reference sequence).

The V and J genes are TRBV6-6 and TRBJ1-2, with D possibly TRBD1 on 5 matching bases. This CDR3 contains 13 residues. V lost 0 bases and J lost 10, with 12 bases in between. The germline V gene has CDR1 MNHNY and CDR2 SVGAGI (reference sequence). CDR3 protein: CASSYSDTVSYTF. As DNA, the CDR3 is TGTGCCAGCAGTTACTCGGACACAGTGTCCTACACCTTC.

The chain carries TRBV18 and TRBJ2-7; maybe TRBD1 (7 bases). V shed 3 bases and J shed 6 bases, with 12 bases lying between them. Germline-derived CDR1 and CDR2 are KGHSH and LQKENI. The CDR3 has 13 amino acids. The CDR3 spells CASSPVQGGEQYF. As DNA, the CDR3 is TGTGCCAGCTCACCGGTTCAGGGGGGCGAGCAGTACTTC.

The chain has TRBV7-9 and TRBJ2-2, with a possible D match to TRBD2 (5 bases). V was cut by 2 bases and J by 7 bases, with 11 bases left in between. Germline V lookup: CDR1 SEHNR, CDR2 FQNEAQ (reference sequence). This CDR3 is built from 14 residues. The CDR3 sequence is CASSLIGSNGELFF. CDR3 sequence (DNA): TGTGCCAGCAGCTTAATAGGGAGTAACGGGGAGCTGTTTTTT.

The V gene is TRBV11-1, the J gene TRBJ1-1; D gene uncertain. Trimming pared 5 bases from V and 2 bases from J, leaving 6 bases between. The length of the CDR3 is 12 residues. Per germline, CDR1 SGHAT and CDR2 FQDESV (reference sequence). The CDR3 protein is CASSLSNTEAFF. For the CDR3, the DNA is TGTGCCAGCAGCCTATCCAACACTGAAGCTTTCTTT.

The chain links TRBV6-5 to TRBJ1-2; TRBD1 aligns across 7 bases. In germline, CDR1 is MNHEY, CDR2 SVGAGI. This CDR3 has 15 residues. Losses at the gene ends were 5 bases for V and 4 bases for J; bases not matched to a gene: 10. DNA of the CDR3: TGTGCCAGCAGTCGGACTTCAGGGGGTCGCTATGGCTACACCTTC. It translates to CASSRTSGGRYGYTF.